This T cell receptor (beta chain) was recovered during a study of T cell responses to AZD1222 COVID-19 vaccine. Study-wide points: The repertoires were collected only after the peak T cell response. At baseline, just a handful of AZD1222 recipients tested seropositive.

There are 17 residues in the CDR3. Germline V CDR1 and CDR2: SGHRS, YFSETQ. The ends were cut back, 0 bases at V and 0 bases at J, with 12 bases in the middle. The assay was immunoSEQ multiplex PCR, and TCRdb's table has in-frame clones only and misses some. The sample consists of fewer than 200,000 clones, 85% to 90% of them appearing once. A word on this clone: Its specificity is unknown.

The TCR was taken from an adult in good health. This sequence joins TRBV5-1 and TRBJ1-4; no clear D gene. Source: peripheral blood, taken on day 0 of AZD1222 vaccination. In DNA form, the CDR3 reads TGCGCCAGCAGCTTGGATGGAGGGCGGGCAACTAATGAAAAACTGTTTTTT. It codes for CASSLDGGRATNEKLFF.